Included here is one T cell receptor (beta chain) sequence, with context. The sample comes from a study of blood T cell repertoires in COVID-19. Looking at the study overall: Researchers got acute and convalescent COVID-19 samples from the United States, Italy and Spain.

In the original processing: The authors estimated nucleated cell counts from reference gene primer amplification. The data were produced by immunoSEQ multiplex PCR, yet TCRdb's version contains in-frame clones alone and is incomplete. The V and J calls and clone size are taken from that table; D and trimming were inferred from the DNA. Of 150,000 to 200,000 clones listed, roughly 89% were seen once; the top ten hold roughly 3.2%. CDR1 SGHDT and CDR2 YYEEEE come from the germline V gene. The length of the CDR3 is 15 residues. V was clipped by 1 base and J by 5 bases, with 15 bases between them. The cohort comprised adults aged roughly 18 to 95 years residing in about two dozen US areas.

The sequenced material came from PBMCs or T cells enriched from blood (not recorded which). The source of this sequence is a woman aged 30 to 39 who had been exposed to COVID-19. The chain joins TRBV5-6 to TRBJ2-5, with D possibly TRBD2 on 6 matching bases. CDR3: CASSLRELGGETQYF. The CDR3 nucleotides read TGTGCCAGCAGCTTGCGAGAGCTTGGGGGGGAGACCCAGTACTTC.